This T cell receptor beta chain was sequenced during a study of cytomegalovirus exposure and HLA in healthy donors (dated by TCRdb to about 2017). Background on the whole study: In an earlier analysis of around 540 of the donors, around 300 Gb of sequence data and roughly 100 million unique TCR beta sequences from 150 million to 200 million T cells were reported. Roughly 290 gigabases of sequencing data and around 80 million unique TCR sequences made up an early release that covered 640 HLA-typed donors. The genetic ancestry cluster associated with self-reported Caucasian donors included 81% of the roughly 400 genotyped donors. The aim of the study was to test whether cataloging public T cell receptors could identify signatures of past pathogen exposure. Using immunosequencing, the study profiled T cell repertoires from about 650 subjects and related those repertoires to cytomegalovirus serostatus. Along with the roughly 610-subject first cohort, a separate validation cohort of over a hundred different subjects was used. To predict cytomegalovirus infection status, the study brought together high-throughput TCR immunosequencing, statistical association of individual TCRs with disease status, and machine learning. A later analysis re-analyzed previously published TCR beta repertoires from roughly 630 donors and added high-resolution HLA genotyping to study TCR occurrence patterns. In the later analysis, no new phenotypic data were used to find candidate immune exposures; instead, reliance was placed on TCR beta sequences and their occurrence across donors. To decide whether each TCR beta V gene segment behaved as functional or pseudogenic, an earlier analysis of some 570 of the donors relied on high-throughput TCR beta sequencing. Donor age, sex, ethnicity and CMV serostatus were collected together with the repertoire data. In a later genetic analysis, genome-wide SNP genotypes for about three fifths of the roughly 670 donors were used, and that subset was treated as a discovery cohort. All discovery cohort repertoires had been generated on a single sequencing platform. Both class I and class II loci were covered by HLA typing, at four-digit resolution. Typing coverage varied by locus: roughly 629-630 donors for A, B, C, DRB1 and DQB1; roughly 500 for DQA1; about 600 for DPA1; roughly 450 for DPB1. Because of strong linkage in the cohort, roughly five DR-DQ haplotypes were treated as single units for association and clustering. Among about 390 genotyped donors of the cohort, an average of around 240,000 unique TCR beta nucleotide sequences were sequenced per donor, 15% to 20% of them non-productive. Results the study describes overall, beyond this receptor: A later analysis associated about 16,000 TCR beta sequences with specific HLA alleles at a false discovery rate of 0.05. In a later genetic analysis, a missense DCLRE1C variant was associated with V-gene and J-gene trimming of TCR beta chains, and the association was replicated in an independent cohort. The only immune exposure information available for the cohort was CMV serostatus. A later analysis found that HLA-associated TCR beta chains were more clonally expanded and had lower generation probabilities than equally common non-associated chains. Most CMV-associated TCR beta chains appeared to be HLA-restricted in a later analysis, and the HLA associations seemed to be driven largely by CMV exposure. Sequencing depth was assumed to be roughly uniform across donors in the presence/absence analyses, though that assumption may not hold. The 87-base-pair reads could not distinguish some IMGT-functional V segments, including TRBV6-2 and TRBV6-3, so those segments were excluded. While some public TCRs were present in many individuals, most TCR sequences turned up only very rarely across donors. The cohort was sequenced for TCR beta chains only, and without alpha or paired-chain data the features that could be detected were limited. According to a later analysis, TCR association rates differed among HLA loci, with DRB1 alleles showing the most associated TCRs and HLA-C alleles showing the fewest. Cytomegalovirus status was reported to be diagnosed by the classifier with high specificity and sensitivity in both the original and validation cohorts. When HLA alleles, especially DR and DQ, strongly co-occurred, attributing TCR associations to individual alleles was difficult. HLA typing was unavailable for some donors at each locus, so association tests used only the typed subset. Because counts were too low, around 17 rarely observed V segments, including chromosome 9 orphons, were left out of the earlier analysis of approximately 500 of the donors. A cluster of highly shared sequence variants was judged likely to be a technical artifact of the sequencing pipeline. The authors suggested that the approach could potentially be extended to other disease states and immunological phenotypes. In an earlier analysis of around 600 of the donors, most TCR beta V segments were observed in productive rearrangements about 87% or about 30% of the time, broadly matching IMGT annotations. In a later analysis, several top co-occurrence clusters were reported to appear linked to parvovirus B19, influenza, CMV and Epstein-Barr virus. Correlated functional status among segregating V segments might be attributable to linkage disequilibrium, but an unknown experimental factor could not be ruled out. The study gave a list of about 170 TCR beta chains associated with cytomegalovirus. Three of the identified cytomegalovirus-associated TCR beta chains were confirmed in vitro to be specific for cytomegalovirus antigens. A further reported finding was that TCR beta sequences accurately predicted the HLA-A and HLA-B alleles for most subjects in the first cohort. A later genetic analysis reported fewer N-insertions in productive TCRs among donors in an Asian-associated ancestry cluster than the approximately 670-donor mean.

The cohort was made up of 500 to 800 healthy bone marrow donors. At the time of sampling, every cohort member was nominally healthy, though immune exposures that went unrecorded were likely present. The donor tested CMV seropositive, placing the donor among the roughly 300 seropositive members of the cohort. A peripheral blood sample was collected from each donor, and TCR beta sequencing was performed on peripheral blood mononuclear cells. Genomic DNA was extracted from the blood cell samples with the Qiagen DNeasy Blood Extraction Kit. Concerning this clone: Its antigen has not been determined. No per-base quality is available; no much larger clone lies one base away.

The library relied on the immunoSEQ multiplex PCR assay. The multiplex PCR relied on a mix of 60 forward primers for TCR Vbeta segments and 13 reverse primers for TCR Jbeta segments. Amplification of the CDR3 region of rearranged TCR beta genes was performed with a multiplex PCR assay on genomic DNA. The Illumina HiSeq System was used to sequence the amplified TCR beta libraries as 87-base-pair reads. Under the source paper's analysis protocol: A later analysis tallied roughly 78 million unique TCR beta chains across the 700 or so repertoires, and approximately 12 million of those chains were shared by two or more donors. Raw reads were error-corrected and collapsed into unique sequences with a nearest-neighbor algorithm that merged closely related sequences to remove PCR and sequencing errors. V, D and J gene segments were assigned by aligning CDR3 sequences to IMGT reference sequences. For a sequence to be retained, at least a six-nucleotide match to both a V gene segment and a J gene segment was required. Rearrangements were called productive when the CDR3 lacked stop codons and stayed in frame with V and J; all others were non-productive. Following IMGT convention, CDR3 was defined as the stretch from the second conserved V-encoded cysteine to the conserved J-encoded phenylalanine. The earlier analysis of 450 to 750 of the donors excluded any sequence lacking an unambiguous match to a single V gene segment. In an earlier analysis of 587 of the donors, a V segment was called functional when productive rearrangements were above 56.7%, and segregating when the standard deviation between donors exceeded 5%. A statistical classification framework was built to diagnose cytomegalovirus status from the catalog of TCR beta chain sequences. In a later analysis, TCR nucleotide sequences were compared against IMGT/GENE-DB human TR gene sequences so that V and J genes could be assigned. In a later analysis, CDR3 sequences and most-parsimonious VDJ recombination scenarios were assigned using the TCRdist pipeline. In a later analysis, each TCR beta chain was defined by its CDR3 amino acid sequence together with its V-gene family, and reads lacking a unique V-gene family were excluded. A later analysis removed 450 to 600 highly shared, low-generation-probability nucleotide sequences to deal with suspected cross-contamination and a sequencing artifact. For each public chain, a later analysis derived a clonal expansion index from normalized ranks of inferred template counts within each repertoire. In a later analysis, generation probabilities were computed using a VDJ recombination model fitted to out-of-frame rearrangements, and the results were checked against IGoR. A later analysis scored TCR-TCR, TCR-HLA and TCR-CMV co-occurrence with hypergeometric tests, applying a repertoire-size bias correction to TCR pairs. False discovery rates were estimated in a later analysis by permuting HLA or CMV assignments 20 times. In a later analysis, co-occurring TCRs were grouped with DBSCAN, and TCRdist sequence similarity was added when clustering was performed within HLA-allele-positive subsets. For co-occurrence clustering, repertoires with fewer than 30,000 or more than 120,000 public chains were excluded, along with four to six repertoires with anomalous nucleotide sharing. In TCRdb, the immuneACCESS table is reduced to in-frame sequences with V and J assigned. These tables do not hold every clone; where another copy was compared, an unresolved V gene accounts for under half, and the others remain unexplained. For V, J and clone size, that table is used; D and trimming come from the DNA. The sample includes about 100,000 clones, with approximately 72% observed a single time. The ten largest clones capture roughly 14% of the sample.

Inclusive of the bounding cysteine and phenylalanine, the CDR3 is 14 residues long. Only the CDR3 region is kept as DNA, spanning 42 bases read in frame from base 1. V gives up 7 bases and J gives up 5 bases, and the segment between their germline ends measures 14 bases. The germline V gene provides CDR1 MNHEY and CDR2 SVGAGI. Sequencing used PBMCs. The sequence derives from a woman in her seventies in good health and CMV-seropositive. The V gene is TRBV6-5 and the J gene is TRBJ2-2; no D segment can be confidently identified. The CDR3 reads CASNPSGGTGELFF. The DNA sequence is given as TGTGCCAGCAACCCATCCGGCGGAACCGGGGAGCTGTTTTTT.